Following are 2 T cell receptor beta chains from one sample sequenced in a study of graft-versus-host responses after intestinal transplantation. The protocol was immunoSEQ multiplex PCR, while the TCRdb copy is restricted to in-frame clones and leaves out a portion. The sample holds tens of thousands of clones; 91% are singletons and the top ten take 2.7%. Sequenced here: PBMCs, sampled approximately 120 days after intestinal transplantation. The receptors were gathered from a human patient who received an intestinal transplant, so some T cells may come from the graft donor.

This clone was counted once. At one end, the junction sequence differs from germline, possibly due to a read error. Other DNA sequences in this specimen translate into the identical CDR3. V and J are TRBV25-1 and TRBJ2-2, with 8 bases aligning to TRBD2. This CDR3 contains 16 residues. Germline values: CDR1 MGHDK, CDR2 SYGVNS. The CDR3, as DNA: TGTGCCAGCAGTGAATACGGGAGGGCTGACACCGGGGAGTTGTTTTTT. This sequence encodes CASSEYGRADTGELFF. Full variable domain (outside the CDR3, taken from reference TRBV25-1 and TRBJ2-2): EADIYQTPRYLVIGTGKKITLECSQTMGHDKMYWYQQDPGMELHLIHYSYGVNSTEKGDLSSESTVSRIRTEHFPLTLESARPSHTSQYLCASSEYGRADTGELFFGEGSRLTVL.

The chain combines TRBV28 with TRBJ2-7; tentative D call: TRBD1 (6 bases). Trimming removed 6 bases at V and 4 bases at J, with 13 bases between. The CDR3 totals 13 residues. The V gene's germline CDR1 is MDHEN and CDR2 SYDVKM. The CDR3 sequence is CASRVPDRYEQYF. The CDR3 DNA follows: TGTGCCAGCAGAGTGCCGGACAGATACGAGCAGTACTTC.